Listed below are T cell receptor beta chains from one sample, sequenced in a study of CD8+CD57+ T cells in acquired aplastic anemia. TCRdb re-called the reads with MiXCR, one entry per CDR3 protein. The sample consists of roughly 190,000 distinct CDR3 sequences, roughly 56% of them appearing once. The specimen was sorted CD4+, CD8+, or CD8+CD57+ T cells (not recorded which) from PBMCs. Source of these receptors: a human donor in good health, serving as a control. Both conserved end residues are part of each CDR3. Each record gives: D gene, J gene, CDR3 length, V gene, clone size, CDR3 DNA, CDR3 protein. The D gene is left open where the match is weak. Clone size, where shown, is once, few, many, or a class for clones that have expanded.

TRBD1	TRBJ1-1	14	TRBV20-1	-	TGCAGCGCACGAGGGTGGACAGGGAACACTGAAGCTTTCTTT	CSARGWTGNTEAFF
TRBD2	TRBJ2-7	16	TRBV15	-	TGTGCCACCAGCAGAGAAGGTAGCGGGGGGGCCCGGGAGCAGTACTTC	CATSREGSGGAREQYF
TRBD1	TRBJ1-1	15	TRBV19	once	TGTGCCAGTAGTGGGGCGACAGGGGCAAACACTGAAGCTTTCTTT	CASSGATGANTEAFF
-	TRBJ2-5	14	TRBV24-1	-	TGTGCCACCAGTGAGGCAGGGGCTAAAGAGACCCAGTACTTC	CATSEAGAKETQYF
TRBD2	TRBJ2-5	16	TRBV5-1	many	TGCGCCAGCAGCCCACGGACTAGCGGGGGGCCAGTGGCCCAGTACTTC	CASSPRTSGGPVAQYF
TRBD2	TRBJ2-7	18	TRBV9	few	TGTGCCAGCAGCCAAGAGAAGGTCGCGAGCGGGGGGTATTACGAGCAGTACTTC	CASSQEKVASGGYYEQYF
-	TRBJ2-7	17	TRBV6-4	many	TGTGCCAGCAGTGGCCCACGTGGAGGGTGGAGCTCCTACGAGCAGTACTTC	CASSGPRGGWSSYEQYF
TRBD1	TRBJ2-7	14	TRBV7-2	-	TGTGCCAGCAGCGCGCGGGACAGGACCTACGAGCAGTACTTC	CASSARDRTYEQYF
-	TRBJ2-2	15	TRBV24-1	many	TGTGCCACCAGTGATTTCCGGGATCTCACCGGGGAGCTGTTTTTT	CATSDFRDLTGELFF
-	TRBJ1-6	14	TRBV2	-	TGTGCCAGCAGTGAATGGGGTTATAATTCACCCCTCCACTTT	CASSEWGYNSPLHF
-	TRBJ1-2	13	TRBV2	many	TGTGCCAGCACCGAGGGGGGGGCGGGGGGCTACACCTTC	CASTEGGAGGYTF
TRBD2	TRBJ2-1	16	TRBV11-3	many	TGTGCCAGCAGCTTAAGCGGGACTAGCGGGTACAATGAGCAGTTCTTC	CASSLSGTSGYNEQFF
TRBD2	TRBJ2-3	18	TRBV7-2	many	TGTGCCAGCAGCAAATCCACCTTAGCGGGGGGGCCGCCAGATACGCAGTATTTT	CASSKSTLAGGPPDTQYF
TRBD1	TRBJ2-7	17	TRBV24-1	-	TGTGCCACCAGTGACCACTCCGGCAGGGGGCTCTGCTACGAGCAGTACTTC	CATSDHSGRGLCYEQYF
-	TRBJ2-1	10	TRBV20-1	many	TGCAGTGCTAGGCCGGGACTGCCTTCCTTC	CSARPGLPSF
-	TRBJ2-2	16	TRBV27	-	TGTGCCAGCAGCCCGCCAGGGCAGGGAATCACCGGGGAGCTGTTTTTT	CASSPPGQGITGELFF
TRBD1	TRBJ1-5	14	TRBV10-3	-	TGTGCCATCAGTGAGTCCACAGGGGACCAGCCCCAGCATTTT	CAISESTGDQPQHF
-	TRBJ2-2	13	TRBV29-1	-	TGCAGCGTTGAAGAAGGGGGATCCGGGGAGCCGTTTTTT	CSVEEGGSGEPFF
TRBD1	TRBJ1-2	14	TRBV7-2	many	TGTGCCAGCAGCTTAGACACAGGGGGGGAGAGCTACACCTTC	CASSLDTGGESYTF
-	TRBJ1-1	13	TRBV7-8	once	TGTGCCAGCAGACCCGACAGGAACACTGAAGCTTTCTTT	CASRPDRNTEAFF
TRBD1	TRBJ2-7	11	TRBV29-1	-	TGCAGCGCCGGACAGGGACACGAGCAGTACTTC	CSAGQGHEQYF
TRBD2	TRBJ2-3	12	TRBV20-1	-	TGCAGTGCCAAACTAGCGGGTGATACGCAGTATTTT	CSAKLAGDTQYF
TRBD1	TRBJ2-7	15	TRBV2	once	TGTGCCAGCTCACCACCGGGCACAGGGGCATACGAGCAGTACTTC	CASSPPGTGAYEQYF
-	TRBJ2-3	14	TRBV5-8	many	TGTGCCAGCAGCCAGGGGGGTAGCACAGATACGCAGTATTTT	CASSQGGSTDTQYF
-	TRBJ1-1	11	TRBV2	-	TGTGCCAGCAGTTGGACAGTAGAAGCTTTCTTT	CASSWTVEAFF
-	TRBJ2-3	14	TRBV24-1	few	TGTGCCACCAGTGATTTGGGGAATTCAGATACGCAGTATTTT	CATSDLGNSDTQYF
-	TRBJ1-1	12	TRBV28	-	TGTGCCAGCAGTTTCGGGAAGCGGGAAGCTTTCTTT	CASSFGKREAFF
-	TRBJ2-2	16	TRBV7-2	many	TGTGCCAGCAGCTTATTGGGGGGGGCCGGAACCGGGGAGCTGTTTTTT	CASSLLGGAGTGELFF
-	TRBJ2-7	13	TRBV20-1	-	TGCAGTGCTAGGGATGTCCCTTTATCCGAGCAGTACTTC	CSARDVPLSEQYF
-	TRBJ1-5	14	TRBV14	-	TGTGCCAGCAGCACCTCACCAGGAAGACAGCCCCAGCATTTT	CASSTSPGRQPQHF
TRBD1	TRBJ2-7	11	TRBV10-3	-	TGTGCCAGCGGACAGGGCTACGAGCAGTACTTC	CASGQGYEQYF
TRBD1	TRBJ1-2	15	TRBV4-3	many	TGCGCCAGCAGCCAGCCTGGACAGGGGTGGAATGGCTACACCTTC	CASSQPGQGWNGYTF
TRBD1	TRBJ2-7	18	TRBV7-2	-	TGTGCCAGCAGCTCCCAATTAACCGGGACAGGGGTCTCCTACGAGCAGTACTTC	CASSSQLTGTGVSYEQYF
TRBD1	TRBJ2-6	19	TRBV7-2	-	TGTGCCAGCAGCTTATTTGACAGGGCCGCAAGCTCTGGGGCCAACGTCCTGACTTTC	CASSLFDRAASSGANVLTF
TRBD2	TRBJ2-1	15	TRBV7-3	-	TGTGCCAGCACTGCGGGGGAGTTGACCTACAATGAGCAGTTCTTC	CASTAGELTYNEQFF
TRBD1	TRBJ2-5	16	TRBV19	many	TGTGCCAGTAGTACCTGGGACAGGGGTTCTCGGGAGACCCAGTACTTC	CASSTWDRGSRETQYF
-	TRBJ2-7	14	TRBV7-9	few	TGTGCCAGCAGCCCCCCCAGGGGCTCCTACGAGCAGTACTTC	CASSPPRGSYEQYF
-	TRBJ1-1	14	TRBV20-1	-	TGCAGTGCTGGCGACAGTCTGGGCACGGCTGAAGCTTTCTTT	CSAGDSLGTAEAFF
-	TRBJ2-3	13	TRBV2	many	TGTGCCAGCAGTGAATCCTGGGCAGGTACGCAGTATTTT	CASSESWAGTQYF
-	TRBJ2-3	14	TRBV29-1	-	TGCAGCGTTCGTCCTCGCGGTAGCACAGATACGCAGTATTTT	CSVRPRGSTDTQYF
-	TRBJ1-6	17	TRBV25-1	-	TGTGCCAGCAGTGGGAGACTAGCGGGGGGGGGTGGTTCACCCCTCCACTTT	CASSGRLAGGGGSPLHF
-	TRBJ1-1	11	TRBV7-2	many	TGTGCCAGCAGCTCCAACACTGAAGCTTTCTTT	CASSSNTEAFF
-	TRBJ1-6	16	TRBV5-1	-	TGCGCCAGCAGCTTGGACGGGGGAAGTAACAATTCACCCCTCCACTTT	CASSLDGGSNNSPLHF
-	TRBJ1-2	15	TRBV4-3	-	TGCGCCGGCAGCCCAGAGTTTCCGGGTTCCTATGGCTACACCTTC	CAGSPEFPGSYGYTF
TRBD1	TRBJ2-3	16	TRBV14	-	TGTGCCAGCAGCCGCCGGGACAGGGTTTTAACAGATACGCAGTATTTT	CASSRRDRVLTDTQYF
-	TRBJ2-4	14	TRBV20-1	many	TGCAGTGCCACCACTGGGAACGGGTTAGACATTCAGTACTTC	CSATTGNGLDIQYF
TRBD2	TRBJ2-5	17	TRBV20-1	-	TGCAGTGCTAGAGACCCCTCGACTAGCGGAGGCCAAGAGACCCAGTACTTC	CSARDPSTSGGQETQYF
-	TRBJ1-2	15	TRBV9	-	TGTGCCAGCAGCGTAATGGACGGGGGGGGCTATGGCTACACCTTC	CASSVMDGGGYGYTF
-	TRBJ1-2	11	TRBV29-1	many	TGCAGCGTCGTCGTTAACTATGGCTACACCTTC	CSVVVNYGYTF
TRBD1	TRBJ1-1	14	TRBV6-2/TRBV6-3	many	TGTGCCAGCAGTTACGGGGACAGGGGTACTGAAGCTTTCTTT	CASSYGDRGTEAFF
-	TRBJ2-7	15	TRBV28	many	TGTGCCAGCAGTTTTGGGGGACTGACAAGGGACGAGCAGTACTTC	CASSFGGLTRDEQYF
TRBD2	TRBJ2-3	19	TRBV9	-	TGTGCCAGCTCACCACCGTTAGGACTAGCGGGGGCGAGCACAGATACGCAGTATTTT	CASSPPLGLAGASTDTQYF